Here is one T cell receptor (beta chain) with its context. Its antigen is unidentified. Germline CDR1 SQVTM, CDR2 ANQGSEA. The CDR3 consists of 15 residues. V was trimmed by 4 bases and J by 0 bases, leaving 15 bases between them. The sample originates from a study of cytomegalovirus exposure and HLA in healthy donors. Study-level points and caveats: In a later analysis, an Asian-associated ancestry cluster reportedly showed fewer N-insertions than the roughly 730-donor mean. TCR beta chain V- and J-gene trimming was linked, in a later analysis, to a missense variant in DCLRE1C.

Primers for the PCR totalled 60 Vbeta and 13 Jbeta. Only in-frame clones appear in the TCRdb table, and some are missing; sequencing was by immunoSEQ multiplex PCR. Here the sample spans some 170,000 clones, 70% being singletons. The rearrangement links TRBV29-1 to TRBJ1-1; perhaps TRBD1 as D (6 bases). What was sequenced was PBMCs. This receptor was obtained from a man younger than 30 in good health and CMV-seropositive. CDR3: CSVVGIGGVNTEAFF. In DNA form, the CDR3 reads TGCAGCGTTGTAGGGATAGGGGGAGTGAACACTGAAGCTTTCTTT.